Following are 30 T cell receptor beta chains from one sample sequenced in a study of shared T cell receptors in the human thymus. Sequencing used immunoSEQ multiplex PCR; TCRdb keeps in-frame clones, though not all of them. The sample has some 720,000 clones, 88% seen once. These data were also reused for a study on human thymus T cells.

The sequenced sample consisted of thymocytes. The origin of the receptors is a boy under two years old with a congenital heart defect.

The chain employs TRBV10-3 and TRBJ1-3; a possible D gene is TRBD1 (5 bases). Trimming removed 3 bases at V and 4 bases at J, with 16 bases between. The V gene's germline CDR1 is ENHRY and CDR2 SYGVKD. This CDR3 has 16 residues. CDR3 nucleotide sequence: TGTGCCATCAGTGACCCCACGGAGGGGAGAGGAAACACCATATATTTT. It specifies CAISDPTEGRGNTIYF.

This clone has a single count. The CDR3 region is CASSPLGGEETQYF. CDR3 coding DNA: TGTGCCAGCAGCCCGCTTGGAGGGGAAGAGACCCAGTACTTC. V and J are TRBV9 and TRBJ2-5, with D maybe TRBD2 (6 bases). The germline CDR1 and CDR2 sequences are SGDLS and YYNGEE. The CDR3 runs 14 residues. V was shortened by 4 bases and J by 3 bases, with 13 bases between the two germline ends. Using reference TRBV9 and TRBJ2-5 for the parts outside the CDR3, the full variable domain is DSGVTQTPKHLITATGQRVTLRCSPRSGDLSVYWYQQSLDQGLQFLIQYYNGEERAKGNILERFSAQQFPDLHSELNLSSLELGDSALYFCASSPLGGEETQYFGPGTRLLVL.

This clone was counted once. The chain uses TRBV28 and TRBJ2-1, with D possibly matching TRBD1 (7 bases). Between the trimmed V and J ends, which lost 4 bases and 6 bases, there was a span of 16 bases. The CDR3 loop spans 15 amino acids. CDR1 and CDR2 from the germline V gene are MDHEN and SYDVKM. The CDR3: CASSSSSQGGNEQFF. The CDR3 nucleotides read TGTGCCAGCAGTTCCTCCTCCCAGGGGGGCAATGAGCAGTTCTTC.

V gene TRBV4-3 combines with J gene TRBJ2-3; a weak D match, TRBD2 (6 bases). Germline lookup yields CDR1 LGHNA and CDR2 YSLEER. This CDR3 has 15 residues. V was clipped by 0 bases and J by 6 bases, with 13 bases between them. The CDR3 DNA reads as TGCGCCAGCAGCCAAGATCAGGCTAGCGTTGATACGCAGTATTTT. The encoded protein is CASSQDQASVDTQYF.

This clone was counted only a few times. Other DNA variants within this sample encode the same CDR3. The J gene is TRBJ2-7, the V gene TRBV28; D unresolved. Per germline, CDR1 MDHEN and CDR2 SYDVKM. V lost 2 bases to trimming and J lost 7 bases, with 6 bases between them. The CDR3 spans 11 residues. Here the CDR3 DNA reads TGTGCCAGCAGTTTAAAGAGGGAGCAGTACTTC. Translation gives CASSLKREQYF. The variable domain in full, with the rest retrieved from reference TRBV28 and TRBJ2-7, is DVKVTQSSRYLVKRTGEKVFLECVQDMDHENMFWYRQDPGLGLRLIYFSYDVKMKEKGDIPEGYSVSREKKERFSLILESASTNQTSMYLCASSLKREQYFGPGTRLTVT.

V is TRBV29-1 and J is TRBJ2-3, with 10 nucleotides matching TRBD2. The germline V gene encodes CDR1 SQVTM and CDR2 ANQGSEA. V trimming: 5 bases; J trimming: 0 bases; junction bases outside the gene matches: 8. CDR3 length: 16 residues. CDR3 in amino acids: CSVPGAGGISTDTQYF. The CDR3 region has the DNA TGCAGCGTTCCCGGAGCGGGAGGGATAAGCACAGATACGCAGTATTTT.

This clone showed up just once. The chain couples TRBV18 to TRBJ1-2; D perhaps matches TRBD1 (5 bases). Germline CDR1 is KGHSH and CDR2 is LQKENI. The CDR3 is 16 amino acids. Between the trimmed V and J ends, which lost 3 bases and 4 bases, there was a span of 18 bases. The DNA of the CDR3 is TGTGCCAGCTCACCGCTACGGGGGACCTTGATCTATGGCTACACCTTC. Translating it yields CASSPLRGTLIYGYTF.

This chain links TRBV25-1 with TRBJ2-1, with TRBD2 identical over 7 bases. The CDR3 extends over 14 amino acids. The germline CDR1 and CDR2 sequences are MGHDK and SYGVNS. Trimming removed 4 bases from V and 8 bases from J; junction bases left unmatched: 8. In nucleotides, the CDR3 is TGTGCCAGCAGTGGGGCGGGAGTGGTCCATGAGCAGTTCTTC. It specifies CASSGAGVVHEQFF.

The chain joins TRBV11-2 to TRBJ2-1; the match to TRBD2 covers 13 bases. With V trimmed by 6 bases and J by 6 bases, 5 bases remained unmatched. The CDR3 contains 15 residues. CDR1 is SGHAT, CDR2 FQNNGV, per germline. The CDR3 region is CASRQTSGRFNEQFF. CDR3 DNA sequence: TGTGCCAGCAGGCAGACTAGCGGGAGGTTCAATGAGCAGTTCTTC.

Here the CDR3 reads CAISDLYSGRAEGDNEQFF. The DNA of the CDR3 is TGTGCCATCAGTGACCTCTACAGCGGGAGGGCCGAGGGGGACAATGAGCAGTTCTTC. V and J are TRBV10-3 and TRBJ2-1; the match to TRBD2 covers 10 bases. Germline V lookup: CDR1 ENHRY, CDR2 SYGVKD. CDR3 length: 19 residues. V lost 3 bases, J lost 5 bases, and 16 bases stayed unmatched.

Details on this clone: The junction shows a germline mismatch at one end, possibly a read error. CDR3: CSLIPGHGF. The DNA of the CDR3 is TGCAGCCTCATTCCGGGACACGGCTTC. The rearrangement uses TRBV20-1 and TRBJ1-2; D may be TRBD1 (6 bases). From germline, CDR1 is DFQATT and CDR2 SNEGSKA (reference sequence). This CDR3 has 9 residues.

The chain carries TRBV15 and TRBJ2-5; D call uncertain. The assigned J gene may be wrong: the sequence end matches TRBJ2-7 better. CDR1 and CDR2 (germline): LNHNV, YYDKDF (reference sequence). The CDR3 extends over 16 amino acids. The CDR3 spells CATSRVYDWSSYEQYF. The CDR3 nucleotides read TGTGCCACCAGCAGAGTTTACGATTGGAGCTCCTACGAGCAGTACTTC.

The chain carries TRBV27 and TRBJ1-2; tentatively, D is TRBD1 (6 bases). V was cut by 9 bases and J by 3 bases, with 17 bases left in between. Germline V gives CDR1 MNHEY, CDR2 SMNVEV (reference sequence). The CDR3 has 14 amino acids. The CDR3 spells CASSGNRVDYGYTF. DNA for the CDR3: TGTGCCAGTTCGGGCAACAGGGTAGACTATGGCTACACCTTC.

This chain connects TRBV5-1 to TRBJ1-2, with 9 nucleotides matching TRBD1. Per germline, CDR1 SGHRS and CDR2 YFSETQ. The CDR3 covers 16 residues. J was trimmed by 4 bases and V by 6 bases; bases with no gene match: 13. Here the CDR3 DNA reads TGCGCCAGCATTGGGGAGGAACAGGGGGCTTCCTATGGCTACACCTTC. It encodes CASIGEEQGASYGYTF.

The rearrangement uses TRBV4-1 and TRBJ2-3, with TRBD2 as a possible D gene (8 bases). The germline V gene encodes CDR1 MGHRA and CDR2 YSYEKL. This CDR3 region has 20 residues. V lost 2 bases, J lost 1 base, and 25 bases lay in between. The CDR3 DNA follows: TGCGCCAGCAGCCAAAAGACAGGGACTAGGGATGGCTCAGGCACAGATACGCAGTATTTT. The encoded protein is CASSQKTGTRDGSGTDTQYF.

This chain connects TRBV10-3 to TRBJ2-2; weak D call: TRBD1 (6 bases). Trimming stripped 11 bases from V and 6 bases from J, with 10 bases between. The CDR3 loop spans 11 amino acids. Germline V CDR1 and CDR2: ENHRY, SYGVKD. The chain's CDR3 is CAAGAAGELFF. The CDR3 DNA is TGTGCCGCAGGGGCAGCCGGGGAGCTGTTTTTT.

The chain uses TRBV19 and TRBJ2-3, with TRBD2 identical over 10 bases. CDR1 LNHDA and CDR2 SQIVND come from the germline V gene (reference sequence). This CDR3 has 14 residues. Losses at the gene ends were 7 bases for V and 8 bases for J; bases not matched to a gene: 9. For the CDR3, the DNA is TGTGCCAGTATTCAGAGCGGGAGGGGAGGTACGCAGTATTTT. It codes for CASIQSGRGGTQYF.

The chain uses TRBV15 and TRBJ2-3; possibly TRBD2 for D (5 bases). The CDR3 length is 13 residues. Germline V CDR1 and CDR2: LNHNV, YYDKDF (reference sequence). Deletions cut 1 base from V and 4 bases from J, with 6 bases between. The CDR3 DNA sequence: TGTGCCACCAGCAGAGTGAGGGCAGATACGCAGTATTTT. Translation: CATSRVRADTQYF.

The chain is built from TRBV2 and TRBJ2-1, with 8 bases fitting TRBD2. V trimming: 2 bases; J trimming: 9 bases; junction bases outside the gene matches: 3. The CDR3 loop spans 13 amino acids. Germline V gene data show CDR1 as SNHLY and CDR2 as FYNNEI. The CDR3 spells CASSETGGCEQFF. CDR3 coding DNA: TGTGCCAGCAGTGAAACGGGAGGGTGTGAGCAGTTCTTC.

Turning to this clone: Other DNA sequences within the sample encode an identical CDR3. The genes are TRBV4-2 and TRBJ2-7; D is undetermined. The CDR3 is 15 amino acids. The V and J ends lost 1 base and 0 bases respectively, with 10 bases between them. Germline-derived CDR1 and CDR2 are LGHNA and YNFKEQ. The CDR3 protein is CASSQVSRSSYEQYF. The DNA of the CDR3 is TGTGCCAGCAGCCAAGTATCGAGGAGCTCCTACGAGCAGTACTTC.

The chain couples TRBV19 to TRBJ2-1, with TRBD2 identical over 7 bases. The germline V gene encodes CDR1 LNHDA and CDR2 SQIVND (reference sequence). The CDR3 has 15 amino acids. With V trimmed by 1 base and J by 8 bases, 8 bases remained unmatched. The DNA of the CDR3 is TGTGCCAGTAGTATAGCTCGGACTAGGAGGGATGAGCAGTTCTTC. Protein product: CASSIARTRRDEQFF.

V is TRBV4-2 and J is TRBJ2-7, with 7 bases matching TRBD1. Germline V gives CDR1 LGHNA, CDR2 YNFKEQ. Trimming cost V 4 bases and J 0 bases; bases outside gene matches: 3. The CDR3 is 14 amino acids. The CDR3 DNA reads TGTGCCAGCAGCCCCCGGGACAGCTCCTACGAGCAGTACTTC. Its translation: CASSPRDSSYEQYF.

This rearrangement joins TRBV11-3 to TRBJ2-7; 10 bases map to TRBD1. V shed 5 bases and J 3 bases; nucleotides not matched to a gene: 7. Germline-derived CDR1 and CDR2 are SGHNT and YENEEA. There are 15 residues in the CDR3. CDR3 DNA sequence: TGTGCCAGCAGCCCTAGCCGGGACAGGGGCTACGAGCAGTACTTC. Residues: CASSPSRDRGYEQYF.

The V call is TRBV5-6, the J call TRBJ2-5; 8 nucleotides align to TRBD1. The CDR3 runs to 17 residues. CDR1 and CDR2 (germline): SGHDT, YYEEEE. V shed 4 bases and J 5 bases; nucleotides not matched to a gene: 16. The DNA of the CDR3 is TGTGCCAGCAGCCGGGGGTGGACCGAGACAGGGGAGGAGACCCAGTACTTC. Translation: CASSRGWTETGEETQYF.

This clone was observed a handful of times. The gene calls are TRBV9 and TRBJ1-2; 9 bases are a match to TRBD1. CDR3 length equals 17 residues. CDR1 is SGDLS, CDR2 YYNGEE, per germline. J lost 4 bases, V lost 3 bases, and 13 bases had no gene match. The CDR3 sequence: CASSESGQGPPGYGYTF. The CDR3 DNA is TGTGCCAGCAGCGAATCGGGACAGGGTCCCCCCGGCTATGGCTACACCTTC. Combining the CDR3 with reference TRBV9 and TRBJ1-2 gives the whole variable domain DSGVTQTPKHLITATGQRVTLRCSPRSGDLSVYWYQQSLDQGLQFLIQYYNGEERAKGNILERFSAQQFPDLHSELNLSSLELGDSALYFCASSESGQGPPGYGYTFGSGTRLTVV.

The chain links TRBV2 to TRBJ1-2, with D maybe TRBD1 (5 bases). The germline V gene has CDR1 SNHLY and CDR2 FYNNEI. The CDR3 is made up of 12 amino acids. V lost 4 bases and J 6 bases, leaving 9 bases between the germline ends. This chain's CDR3 is CASSGWGDGYTF. The CDR3 region has the DNA TGTGCCAGCAGTGGATGGGGGGATGGCTACACCTTC.

The chain couples TRBV4-1 to TRBJ2-1, with 12 bases aligning to TRBD2. The CDR3 spans 19 residues. V lost 0 bases to trimming and J lost 9 bases; unmatched junction nucleotides: 15. CDR1 is MGHRA and CDR2 is YSYEKL in the germline V gene. The CDR3 DNA follows: TGCGCCAGCAGCCAAGATGTCCTAGCGGGAGGGTTCCCTGGGCGTGAGCAGTTCTTC. Protein sequence: CASSQDVLAGGFPGREQFF.

The chain is built from TRBV15 and TRBJ2-5; TRBD1 is a possible D gene (5 bases). The V end was cut by 4 bases, the J end by 2 bases, with 11 bases between. The CDR3 is 14 amino acids. CDR1 and CDR2 from the germline V gene are LNHNV and YYDKDF (reference sequence). CDR3 in DNA: TGTGCCACCAGCACACAGGTATTTCAAGAGACCCAGTACTTC. As protein: CATSTQVFQETQYF.

The CDR3 is CASSQAAPKPHEQYF. The CDR3 nucleotides are TGTGCCAGCAGCCAAGCTGCGCCAAAGCCCCACGAGCAGTACTTC. V usage is TRBV14 and J usage is TRBJ2-7; no clear D gene. The CDR3 sequence is 15 residues long. The V end lost 1 base, the J end lost 5 bases, and 15 bases lay between the germline ends. The germline CDR1 and CDR2 sequences are SGHDN and FVKESK.

The chain recombines TRBV5-1 with TRBJ2-7, with 9 bases aligning to TRBD2. Germline CDR1 reads SGHRS; CDR2 reads YFSETQ. The CDR3 runs to 15 residues. The V segment lost 2 bases and the J segment 5 bases; nucleotides outside the gene matches: 8. CDR3 nucleotide sequence: TGCGCCAGCAGCTTTGCGGCGGGAGGGCCCCACGAGCAGTACTTC. Encoded protein: CASSFAAGGPHEQYF. Drawing the rest from reference TRBV5-1 and TRBJ2-7, the complete variable domain is KAGVTQTPRYLIKTRGQQVTLSCSPISGHRSVSWYQQTPGQGLQFLFEYFSETQRNKGNFPGRFSGRQFSNSRSEMNVSTLELGDSALYLCASSFAAGGPHEQYFGPGTRLTVT.